This passage covers 23 T cell receptor beta chains from one sample sequenced in a study of blood T cell repertoires in COVID-19. Using immunoSEQ multiplex PCR, the repertoire was profiled, and TCRdb retains in-frame clones only, with some absent. The sample holds some 200,000 clones, roughly 91% seen once. Sequences were obtained from peripheral blood. These receptors were collected from a man aged 35 to 55 with active or convalescent COVID-19.

J is TRBJ2-5 and V is TRBV7-3; 16 nucleotides agree with TRBD2. In germline, CDR1 is SGHTA, CDR2 FQGTGA. V lost 4 bases, J lost 5 bases, and 10 bases stayed unmatched. CDR3 length: 18 residues. CDR3 nucleotides: TGTGCCAGCAGCTCGGGACTAGCGGGGGGGCCCAGCAGTGAGACCCAGTACTTC. It is translated as CASSSGLAGGPSSETQYF.

The CDR3 reads CASALTGVLTEAFF. DNA of the CDR3: TGTGCCAGCGCTTTAACAGGGGTTCTCACTGAAGCTTTCTTT. The chain uses TRBV19 and TRBJ1-1, with 7 positions matching TRBD1. The CDR3 length is 14 residues. After removal of 9 bases from V and 4 bases from J, the junction contained 11 bases not matched to a gene. Per the germline V gene, CDR1 is LNHDA and CDR2 is SQIVND (reference sequence). Variable domain in full (rest from reference TRBV19 and TRBJ1-1): DGGITQSPKYLFRKEGQNVTLSCEQNLNHDAMYWYRQDPGQGLRLIYYSQIVNDFQKGDIAEGYSVSREKKESFPLTVTSAQKNPTAFYLCASALTGVLTEAFFGQGTRLTVV.

The chain employs TRBV2 and TRBJ1-1, with TRBD1 identical over 11 bases. Germline CDR1 and CDR2: SNHLY and FYNNEI. This CDR3 contains 15 residues. V trimming: 6 bases; J trimming: 4 bases; junction bases outside the gene matches: 7. The CDR3 bases are TGTGCCAGCAGGGACGGACAGGGGGCCGGCACTGAAGCTTTCTTT. Residues: CASRDGQGAGTEAFF. The whole variable domain, remainder taken from reference TRBV2 and TRBJ1-1, is EPEVTQTPSHQVTQMGQEVILRCVPISNHLYFYWYRQILGQKVEFLVSFYNNEISEKSEIFDDQFSVERPDGSNFTLKIRSTKLEDSAMYFCASRDGQGAGTEAFFGQGTRLTVV.

This chain joins TRBV3-1 (or the pseudogene TRBV3-2) and TRBJ1-1; D is possibly TRBD1 (6 bases). Germline V lookup: CDR1 LGHDT, CDR2 YNNKEL (reference sequence). Deletions cut 5 bases from V and 4 bases from J, with 20 bases between. The CDR3 length is 16 residues. CDR3 nucleotides: TGTGCCAGCAGCGGCCGAGGCCCCACAGGGACCACTGAAGCTTTCTTT. This gives the protein CASSGRGPTGTTEAFF.

This rearrangement joins TRBV21-1 to TRBJ1-6. TRBV21-1 is an annotated pseudogene. The CDR3 spans 17 residues. The CDR3 nucleotides read TGTGCCAGCAGCAAAGTTTCGCGGTCCGGCGAGAATTCACCCCTCCACTTT. This translates into CASSKVSRSGENSPLHF.

The J gene is TRBJ1-2, the V gene TRBV6-6, with D maybe TRBD1 (5 bases). V lost 5 bases and J 7 bases, leaving 11 bases between the germline ends. There are 12 residues in the CDR3. The germline V gene has CDR1 MNHNY and CDR2 SVGAGI (reference sequence). In DNA form, the CDR3 reads TGTGCCAGCAGTCTGACAGATAGTGGCTACACCTTC. Its translation is CASSLTDSGYTF.

The V gene is TRBV5-1, the J gene TRBJ2-7; 7 nucleotides match TRBD2. Germline V gives CDR1 SGHRS, CDR2 YFSETQ. The junction had 13 bases not matched to a gene; V was cut back by 2 bases and J by 2 bases. The CDR3 has 17 amino acids. CDR3 sequence reads: CASSFKPMGGVTYEQYF. The CDR3 DNA reads as TGCGCCAGCAGCTTTAAGCCAATGGGGGGGGTCACCTACGAGCAGTACTTC.

This clone was recorded a few times. The chain links TRBV4-2 to TRBJ2-2; 10 nucleotides align to TRBD1. Germline V gene sequence: CDR1 LGHNA, CDR2 YNFKEQ. This CDR3 is 17 amino acids long. V trimming: 2 bases; J trimming: 2 bases; junction bases outside the gene matches: 5. The CDR3 is CASSQLDRGLNTGELFF. The DNA for the CDR3 is TGTGCCAGCAGCCAATTAGACAGGGGGCTAAACACCGGGGAGCTGTTTTTT.

The chain joins TRBV6-4 to TRBJ2-1; 12 bases map to TRBD2. The CDR3 runs to 14 residues. After removal of 5 bases from V and 8 bases from J, the junction contained 4 bases not matched to a gene. Per germline, CDR1 MRHNA and CDR2 SNTAGT. CDR3 loop: CASSLAGGQDEQFF. CDR3 nucleotides: TGTGCCAGCAGTCTAGCGGGAGGGCAGGATGAGCAGTTCTTC.

The chain combines TRBV19 with TRBJ1-1; maybe TRBD1 (6 bases). V gave up 7 bases and J gave up 4 bases, with 13 bases separating them. CDR1 is LNHDA and CDR2 is SQIVND in the germline V gene (reference sequence). The CDR3 extends over 13 amino acids. The DNA of the CDR3 is TGTGCCAGTAACGACAGGTCGAGCACTGAAGCTTTCTTT. As protein: CASNDRSSTEAFF.

The chain joins TRBV4-1 to TRBJ2-2; 7 positions agree with TRBD1. The V gene end was trimmed by 3 bases and the J gene end by 1 base; junction bases not matched to a gene: 14. Looked up from germline, CDR1 is MGHRA and CDR2 is YSYEKL. CDR3 length: 19 residues. CDR3 nucleotide sequence: TGCGCCAGCAGCCAGGGGACAGTCACCCAATCCATGAACACCGGGGAGCTGTTTTTT. Its translation: CASSQGTVTQSMNTGELFF.

The chain links TRBV4-3 to TRBJ1-1; D uncertain. Germline lookup yields CDR1 LGHNA and CDR2 YSLEER. V was shortened by 6 bases and J by 1 base, with 9 bases between the two germline ends. This CDR3 is 13 amino acids long. CDR3 coding DNA: TGCGCCAGCAGAAGTCGGGGGAACACTGAAGCTTTCTTT. Translation: CASRSRGNTEAFF.

This clone has just one count. The chain recombines TRBV3-1 (or the pseudogene TRBV3-2) with TRBJ1-1; D not certain. Germline values: CDR1 LGHDT, CDR2 YNNKEL (reference sequence). The V gene lost 3 bases and the J gene lost 3 bases, with 5 bases spanning the gap. The length of the CDR3 is 12 residues. The CDR3 spells CASSHGYTEAFF. CDR3 bases: TGTGCCAGCAGCCACGGTTACACTGAAGCTTTCTTT.

The sample holds one count of this clone. This chain links TRBV10-3 with TRBJ1-4; D is undetermined. CDR1 and CDR2 (germline): ENHRY, SYGVKD. This CDR3 region has 14 residues. V shed 3 bases and J shed 1 base, with 6 bases lying between them. The CDR3 reads CAISDHKTNEKLFF. CDR3 nucleotide sequence: TGTGCCATCAGTGATCACAAAACTAATGAAAAACTGTTTTTT.

The chain recombines TRBV7-2 with TRBJ1-5; the match to TRBD1 covers 8 bases. V was pared by 5 bases and J by 2 bases, with 14 bases of the junction left unmatched. The germline V gene has CDR1 SGHTA and CDR2 FQGNSA. This CDR3 is 18 amino acids long. The CDR3 is CASSPISQGAGGNQPQHF. Written as DNA, the CDR3 is TGTGCCAGCAGCCCGATCTCGCAGGGGGCAGGAGGCAATCAGCCCCAGCATTTT.

Note on this clone: Other DNA sequences in the same sample also yield this CDR3. The chain uses TRBV11-3 and TRBJ1-1; tentative D call: TRBD1 (5 bases). CDR1 is SGHNT, CDR2 YENEEA, per germline. CDR3 length equals 13 residues. Trimming pared 3 bases from V and 4 bases from J, leaving 9 bases between. The CDR3 DNA sequence: TGTGCCAGCAGCTTTCAGGGATCCACTGAAGCTTTCTTT. It translates to CASSFQGSTEAFF. Complete variable domain (other parts from reference TRBV11-3 and TRBJ1-1): EAGVVQSPRYKIIEKKQPVAFWCNPISGHNTLYWYLQNLGQGPELLIRYENEEAVDDSQLPKDRFSAERLKGVDSTLKIQPAELGDSAVYLCASSFQGSTEAFFGQGTRLTVV.

The V call is TRBV7-9, the J call TRBJ2-7, with D tentatively TRBD2 (7 bases). V was cut by 5 bases and J by 1 base, with 18 bases left in between. The germline V gene has CDR1 SEHNR and CDR2 FQNEAQ (reference sequence). The CDR3 extends over 16 amino acids. Written as DNA, the CDR3 is TGTGCCAGCAGCCTAAGGGGGAGGGGCGGTTCCTACGAGCAGTACTTC. Encoded protein: CASSLRGRGGSYEQYF. Complete variable domain (other parts from reference TRBV7-9 and TRBJ2-7): DTGVSQNPRHKITKRGQNVTFRCDPISEHNRLYWYRQTLGQGPEFLTYFQNEAQLEKSRLLSDRFSAERPKGSFSTLEIQRTEQGDSAMYLCASSLRGRGGSYEQYFGPGTRLTVT.

A few counts support this clone. This chain connects TRBV5-1 to TRBJ1-2; 8 nucleotides align to TRBD1. The CDR3 is 16 residues long. Germline CDR1 and CDR2: SGHRS and YFSETQ. V gave up 3 bases and J gave up 1 base; unmatched junction bases: 8. CDR3 amino acids: CASSSGQGTINYGYTF. CDR3 nucleotides: TGCGCCAGCAGCTCCGGACAGGGAACCATTAACTATGGCTACACCTTC.

The chain has TRBV12-5 and TRBJ1-5; D possibly corresponds to TRBD1 (5 bases). V was pared by 5 bases and J by 2 bases, with 16 bases between. Germline V gene sequence: CDR1 LGHNT, CDR2 FRNRAP. The length of the CDR3 is 16 residues. In DNA, the CDR3 is TGTGCTAGTGGTACCCTGACAGAGGATCGCAATCAGCCCCAGCATTTT. This codes for CASGTLTEDRNQPQHF.

This clone was observed at least ten times. The chain couples TRBV7-9 to TRBJ2-3; D not resolved. Per the germline V gene, CDR1 is SEHNR and CDR2 is FQNEAQ (reference sequence). The ends were cut back, 1 base at V and 2 bases at J, with 10 bases in the middle. The CDR3 is 15 amino acids. The CDR3 region is CASSLGGFNTDTQYF. For the CDR3, the DNA is TGTGCCAGCAGCTTAGGAGGTTTTAACACAGATACGCAGTATTTT.

This clone was detected only once. The V call is TRBV5-1, the J call TRBJ1-1; D unclear. Looked up from germline, CDR1 is SGHRS and CDR2 is YFSETQ. The CDR3 has 15 amino acids. Trimming took off 4 bases at V and 3 bases at J, with 16 bases between the two ends. The CDR3 loop reads CASSPSTRADTEAFF. DNA for the CDR3: TGCGCCAGCAGCCCCAGTACCCGTGCGGACACTGAAGCTTTCTTT.

The chain carries TRBV6-5 and TRBJ2-7; 11 bases map to TRBD2. Germline CDR1 MNHEY, CDR2 SVGAGI. Trimming removed 7 bases from V and 5 bases from J; junction bases left unmatched: 10. There are 15 residues in the CDR3. CDR3 protein: CASTISTSGIHEQYF. DNA of the CDR3: TGTGCCAGCACCATCTCGACTAGCGGGATCCACGAGCAGTACTTC.

In nucleotides, the CDR3 is TGTGCCAGTAGTATAGGGGATAAGGACAGGGGGCCTCAAGAGACCCAGTACTTC. Translation: CASSIGDKDRGPQETQYF. V and J are TRBV19 and TRBJ2-5; 11 positions agree with TRBD1. The CDR3 runs to 18 residues. Germline lookup yields CDR1 LNHDA and CDR2 SQIVND (reference sequence). V shed 1 base and J 2 bases; nucleotides not matched to a gene: 9.